This T cell receptor beta chain was sequenced for a study of T-cell memory formation after mild COVID-19. This clonotype was picked up a small number of times. Its antigen is currently unknown. The CDR3 contains 16 residues. Germline CDR1 MNHEY, CDR2 SVGAGI. Unmatched junction bases numbered 8, after V lost 0 bases and J lost 5 bases. Constant-segment primers were used for 5'RACE, and the resulting TCR alpha and TCR beta cDNA libraries carried sample barcodes and UMIs. One entry per CDR3 protein, called by TCRdb with MiXCR from the 5' RACE reads. The profile shows hundreds of thousands of distinct CDR3 sequences, more than 15% of them singletons. Study results and caveats: Several responding clones turned up in pre-infection memory, indicating that cross-reactive memory may have taken part.

The TCR was taken from an adult woman who had mild COVID-19 (a few samples of this study predate the infection). Cell type and time point are not known. The V gene is TRBV6-5, the J gene TRBJ2-7, with 9 bases identical to TRBD1. The sequenced material came from PBMCs or a T cell subset sorted from them (not recorded which). DNA for the CDR3: TGTGCCAGCAGTTACTCGATCGGGACAGGGATCGACGAGCAGTACTTC. It yields the protein CASSYSIGTGIDEQYF.